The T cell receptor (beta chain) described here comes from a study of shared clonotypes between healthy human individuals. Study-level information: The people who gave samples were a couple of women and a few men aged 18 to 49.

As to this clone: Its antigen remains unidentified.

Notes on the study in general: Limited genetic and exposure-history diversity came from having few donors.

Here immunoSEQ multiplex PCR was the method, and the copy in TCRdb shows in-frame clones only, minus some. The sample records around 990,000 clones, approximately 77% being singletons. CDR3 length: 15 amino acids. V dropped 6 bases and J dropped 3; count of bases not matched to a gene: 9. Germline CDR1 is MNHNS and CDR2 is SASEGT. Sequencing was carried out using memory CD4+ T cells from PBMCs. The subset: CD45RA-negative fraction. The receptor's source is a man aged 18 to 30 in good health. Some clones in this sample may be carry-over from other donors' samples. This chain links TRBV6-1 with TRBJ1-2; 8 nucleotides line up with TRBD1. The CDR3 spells CASRPWTGTDYGYTF. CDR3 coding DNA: TGTGCCAGCAGGCCTTGGACAGGGACGGACTATGGCTACACCTTC.